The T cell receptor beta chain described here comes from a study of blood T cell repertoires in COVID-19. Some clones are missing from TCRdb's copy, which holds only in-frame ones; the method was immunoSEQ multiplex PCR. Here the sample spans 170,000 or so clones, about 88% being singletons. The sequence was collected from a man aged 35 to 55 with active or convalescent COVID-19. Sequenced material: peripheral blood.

The CDR3 here is CASSFSPGNEQYF. CDR3 coding DNA: TGTGCCAGCAGCTTTAGTCCAGGGAACGAGCAGTACTTC. The rearrangement joins TRBV5-5 to TRBJ2-7, with TRBD1 as a possible D gene (5 bases). V lost 2 bases and J 5 bases, leaving 11 bases between the germline ends. Germline CDR1 reads SGHKS; CDR2 reads YYEKEE (reference sequence). The CDR3 covers 13 residues.